This T cell receptor (beta chain) was documented in a study of OX40 agonist ivuxolimab in advanced cancers. Study-level information: Those enrolled were 70% to 85% male, with a mean age of approximately 60 years and ages from about 20 to 85. Three partial responders included one hepatocellular carcinoma patient and two cutaneous melanoma patients.

Notes on this clone: The antigen is unknown.

Assay used: immunoSEQ multiplex PCR; TCRdb lists only in-frame clones, some missing. Here the sample spans about 92,000 clones, 75% to 95% being singletons. With baseline, cycle 4 day 1, and cycle 7 day 1 as timepoints, blood was sampled. Study-wide findings and caveats: Nonresponders included some who also had low normalized T-cell clonal expansion.

The V and J ends lost 0 bases and 7 bases respectively, with 7 bases between them. CDR1 SGHTA and CDR2 FQGTGA come from the germline V gene. CDR3 length equals 13 residues. V is TRBV7-3 and J is TRBJ2-1; D remains ambiguous. This clonotype originated in an adult with an advanced solid tumor such as melanoma, head and neck, liver or kidney cancer. The sequencing used CD4+ or CD8+ T cells sorted from blood, collected in a trial of the OX40 agonist ivuxolimab. CDR3 sequence: CASSLTAENEQFF. Here the CDR3 DNA reads TGTGCCAGCAGCTTAACGGCGGAGAATGAGCAGTTCTTC. The full variable domain, in which reference TRBV7-3 and TRBJ2-1 provide the parts outside the CDR3, is GAGVSQTPSNKVTEKGKYVELRCDPISGHTALYWYRQSLGQGPEFLIYFQGTGAADDSGLPNDRFFAVRPEGSVSTLKIQRTERGDSAVYLCASSLTAENEQFFGPGTRLTVL.